The 8 T cell receptor beta chains in this list originate from one sample, sequenced in a study of blood T cell repertoires in COVID-19. Only in-frame clones appear in the TCRdb table, and some are missing; sequencing was by immunoSEQ multiplex PCR. Of approximately 84,000 clones listed, 75% to 90% are singletons. Sequenced input: peripheral blood. The receptors stem from a human donor in a cohort sampled during active COVID-19.

This chain connects TRBV3-1 (or the pseudogene TRBV3-2) to TRBJ2-5; D is perhaps TRBD2 (6 bases). V was pared by 1 base and J by 5 bases, with 11 bases between. Germline V CDR1 and CDR2: LGHDT, YNNKEL (reference sequence). The CDR3 length is 14 residues. CDR3 amino acids: CASSQAGEEETQYF. The DNA for the CDR3 is TGTGCCAGCAGCCAAGCGGGAGAGGAGGAGACCCAGTACTTC.

The chain recombines TRBV19 with TRBJ1-5; possibly TRBD1 for D (6 bases). CDR3 size: 17 residues. CDR1 and CDR2 from the germline V gene are LNHDA and SQIVND (reference sequence). V was trimmed by 1 base and J by 4 bases, leaving 17 bases between them. CDR3 loop: CASSIALGRGDNQPQHF. DNA for the CDR3: TGTGCCAGTAGTATAGCCCTTGGGAGGGGGGATAATCAGCCCCAGCATTTT.

The chain employs TRBV12-3 or TRBV12-4 and TRBJ2-7; 8 bases align to TRBD1. The CDR3 is made up of 13 amino acids. With V trimmed by 7 bases and J by 6 bases, 8 bases remained unmatched. The CDR3 region has the DNA TGTGCCAGCATGGCAGGGGGCTTCGGCGAGCAGTACTTC. Translating gives CASMAGGFGEQYF.

This clone was observed once. The rearrangement joins TRBV11-2 to TRBJ1-3; tentative D call: TRBD1 (6 bases). Germline assignment: CDR1 SGHAT and CDR2 FQNNGV. The CDR3 has 14 amino acids. V gave up 4 bases and J gave up 0 bases, with 7 bases separating them. CDR3 nucleotides: TGTGCCAGCAGCTCGGACAGCTCTGGAAACACCATATATTTT. Its translation is CASSSDSSGNTIYF.

The sample holds a few counts of this clone. The V call is TRBV4-1, the J call TRBJ2-1, with 10 nucleotides matching TRBD2. V trimming: 2 bases; J trimming: 0 bases; junction bases outside the gene matches: 7. Germline V lookup: CDR1 MGHRA, CDR2 YSYEKL. The CDR3 is 18 residues long. CDR3 loop: CASSQTIAGGYSYNEQFF. As DNA, the CDR3 is TGCGCCAGCAGCCAAACTATAGCGGGGGGTTACTCCTACAATGAGCAGTTCTTC.

The rearrangement joins TRBV7-9 to TRBJ1-2, with D perhaps matching TRBD1 (6 bases). The germline CDR1 and CDR2 sequences are SEHNR and FQNEAQ (reference sequence). The ends were cut back, 5 bases at V and 4 bases at J, with 23 bases in the middle. The CDR3 totals 17 residues. This CDR3 reads CASSRPPTRGLPYGYTF. The CDR3 DNA sequence: TGTGCCAGCAGCCGACCCCCTACGCGGGGGCTCCCCTATGGCTACACCTTC.

This clone has just one count. This sequence joins TRBV27 and TRBJ1-2, with D tentatively TRBD1 (5 bases). The germline V gene has CDR1 MNHEY and CDR2 SMNVEV (reference sequence). V was cut by 4 bases and J by 4 bases, with 13 bases left in between. The CDR3 has 14 residues. CDR3 loop: CASSSTDRPYGYTF. Written as DNA, the CDR3 is TGTGCCAGCAGTTCGACAGACCGCCCCTATGGCTACACCTTC.

The chain links TRBV5-6 to TRBJ1-2; D is perhaps TRBD1 (6 bases). This CDR3 region has 13 residues. CDR1 and CDR2 (germline): SGHDT, YYEEEE. V was trimmed by 4 bases and J by 8 bases, leaving 15 bases between them. CDR3 sequence: CASSRQDGRGYTF. The CDR3 nucleotides are TGTGCCAGCAGCCGACAGGATGGGCGAGGCTACACCTTC.